The TCR beta chain described here comes from a study of monozygotic twins with inflammatory bowel disease. Overall study findings and caveats: Varied immunosuppressive treatments among patients may have increased repertoire variability. Inverse Simpson values showed less TCRbeta diversity in IBD patients than in their healthy co-twins.

Via template switching, UMIs carrying a 6-nucleotide sample barcode were introduced. The authors ran two nested PCRs of around 15 and 10 cycles on TCRalpha and TCRbeta cDNA. TCRdb re-called the 5' RACE reads and gives one entry per CDR3 protein, without DNA. The sample totals 150,000 to 200,000 distinct CDR3 sequences. Looked up from germline, CDR1 is MDHEN and CDR2 is SYDVKM. The CDR3 runs to 14 residues. Comment on this clonotype: Its antigen is not identified.

The V and J genes are TRBV28 and TRBJ1-1; as DNA is missing, the TRBD1 call by TCRdb cannot be tested. This receptor was taken from a human donor with ulcerative colitis or Crohn's disease, or a healthy co-twin of an affected twin (not recorded which). The sample taken for sequencing was blood. CDR3 in amino acids: CASSSGQGFTEAFF.